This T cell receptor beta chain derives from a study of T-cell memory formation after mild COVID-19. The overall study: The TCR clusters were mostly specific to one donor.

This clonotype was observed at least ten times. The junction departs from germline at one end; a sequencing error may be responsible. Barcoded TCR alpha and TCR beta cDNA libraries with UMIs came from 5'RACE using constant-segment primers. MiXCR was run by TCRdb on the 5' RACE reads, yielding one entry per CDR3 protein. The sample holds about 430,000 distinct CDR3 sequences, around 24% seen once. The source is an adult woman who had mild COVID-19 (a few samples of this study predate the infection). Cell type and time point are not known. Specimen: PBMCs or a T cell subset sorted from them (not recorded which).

CDR3 loop: CASRLYRDIYQPQHF. The CDR3 DNA sequence: TGTGCCAGCAGATTATACCGGGACATTTATCAGCCCCAGCATTTT. V is TRBV28 and J is TRBJ1-5, with D possibly matching TRBD1 (6 bases). The CDR3 is 15 residues long. The germline V gene has CDR1 MDHEN and CDR2 SYDVKM.